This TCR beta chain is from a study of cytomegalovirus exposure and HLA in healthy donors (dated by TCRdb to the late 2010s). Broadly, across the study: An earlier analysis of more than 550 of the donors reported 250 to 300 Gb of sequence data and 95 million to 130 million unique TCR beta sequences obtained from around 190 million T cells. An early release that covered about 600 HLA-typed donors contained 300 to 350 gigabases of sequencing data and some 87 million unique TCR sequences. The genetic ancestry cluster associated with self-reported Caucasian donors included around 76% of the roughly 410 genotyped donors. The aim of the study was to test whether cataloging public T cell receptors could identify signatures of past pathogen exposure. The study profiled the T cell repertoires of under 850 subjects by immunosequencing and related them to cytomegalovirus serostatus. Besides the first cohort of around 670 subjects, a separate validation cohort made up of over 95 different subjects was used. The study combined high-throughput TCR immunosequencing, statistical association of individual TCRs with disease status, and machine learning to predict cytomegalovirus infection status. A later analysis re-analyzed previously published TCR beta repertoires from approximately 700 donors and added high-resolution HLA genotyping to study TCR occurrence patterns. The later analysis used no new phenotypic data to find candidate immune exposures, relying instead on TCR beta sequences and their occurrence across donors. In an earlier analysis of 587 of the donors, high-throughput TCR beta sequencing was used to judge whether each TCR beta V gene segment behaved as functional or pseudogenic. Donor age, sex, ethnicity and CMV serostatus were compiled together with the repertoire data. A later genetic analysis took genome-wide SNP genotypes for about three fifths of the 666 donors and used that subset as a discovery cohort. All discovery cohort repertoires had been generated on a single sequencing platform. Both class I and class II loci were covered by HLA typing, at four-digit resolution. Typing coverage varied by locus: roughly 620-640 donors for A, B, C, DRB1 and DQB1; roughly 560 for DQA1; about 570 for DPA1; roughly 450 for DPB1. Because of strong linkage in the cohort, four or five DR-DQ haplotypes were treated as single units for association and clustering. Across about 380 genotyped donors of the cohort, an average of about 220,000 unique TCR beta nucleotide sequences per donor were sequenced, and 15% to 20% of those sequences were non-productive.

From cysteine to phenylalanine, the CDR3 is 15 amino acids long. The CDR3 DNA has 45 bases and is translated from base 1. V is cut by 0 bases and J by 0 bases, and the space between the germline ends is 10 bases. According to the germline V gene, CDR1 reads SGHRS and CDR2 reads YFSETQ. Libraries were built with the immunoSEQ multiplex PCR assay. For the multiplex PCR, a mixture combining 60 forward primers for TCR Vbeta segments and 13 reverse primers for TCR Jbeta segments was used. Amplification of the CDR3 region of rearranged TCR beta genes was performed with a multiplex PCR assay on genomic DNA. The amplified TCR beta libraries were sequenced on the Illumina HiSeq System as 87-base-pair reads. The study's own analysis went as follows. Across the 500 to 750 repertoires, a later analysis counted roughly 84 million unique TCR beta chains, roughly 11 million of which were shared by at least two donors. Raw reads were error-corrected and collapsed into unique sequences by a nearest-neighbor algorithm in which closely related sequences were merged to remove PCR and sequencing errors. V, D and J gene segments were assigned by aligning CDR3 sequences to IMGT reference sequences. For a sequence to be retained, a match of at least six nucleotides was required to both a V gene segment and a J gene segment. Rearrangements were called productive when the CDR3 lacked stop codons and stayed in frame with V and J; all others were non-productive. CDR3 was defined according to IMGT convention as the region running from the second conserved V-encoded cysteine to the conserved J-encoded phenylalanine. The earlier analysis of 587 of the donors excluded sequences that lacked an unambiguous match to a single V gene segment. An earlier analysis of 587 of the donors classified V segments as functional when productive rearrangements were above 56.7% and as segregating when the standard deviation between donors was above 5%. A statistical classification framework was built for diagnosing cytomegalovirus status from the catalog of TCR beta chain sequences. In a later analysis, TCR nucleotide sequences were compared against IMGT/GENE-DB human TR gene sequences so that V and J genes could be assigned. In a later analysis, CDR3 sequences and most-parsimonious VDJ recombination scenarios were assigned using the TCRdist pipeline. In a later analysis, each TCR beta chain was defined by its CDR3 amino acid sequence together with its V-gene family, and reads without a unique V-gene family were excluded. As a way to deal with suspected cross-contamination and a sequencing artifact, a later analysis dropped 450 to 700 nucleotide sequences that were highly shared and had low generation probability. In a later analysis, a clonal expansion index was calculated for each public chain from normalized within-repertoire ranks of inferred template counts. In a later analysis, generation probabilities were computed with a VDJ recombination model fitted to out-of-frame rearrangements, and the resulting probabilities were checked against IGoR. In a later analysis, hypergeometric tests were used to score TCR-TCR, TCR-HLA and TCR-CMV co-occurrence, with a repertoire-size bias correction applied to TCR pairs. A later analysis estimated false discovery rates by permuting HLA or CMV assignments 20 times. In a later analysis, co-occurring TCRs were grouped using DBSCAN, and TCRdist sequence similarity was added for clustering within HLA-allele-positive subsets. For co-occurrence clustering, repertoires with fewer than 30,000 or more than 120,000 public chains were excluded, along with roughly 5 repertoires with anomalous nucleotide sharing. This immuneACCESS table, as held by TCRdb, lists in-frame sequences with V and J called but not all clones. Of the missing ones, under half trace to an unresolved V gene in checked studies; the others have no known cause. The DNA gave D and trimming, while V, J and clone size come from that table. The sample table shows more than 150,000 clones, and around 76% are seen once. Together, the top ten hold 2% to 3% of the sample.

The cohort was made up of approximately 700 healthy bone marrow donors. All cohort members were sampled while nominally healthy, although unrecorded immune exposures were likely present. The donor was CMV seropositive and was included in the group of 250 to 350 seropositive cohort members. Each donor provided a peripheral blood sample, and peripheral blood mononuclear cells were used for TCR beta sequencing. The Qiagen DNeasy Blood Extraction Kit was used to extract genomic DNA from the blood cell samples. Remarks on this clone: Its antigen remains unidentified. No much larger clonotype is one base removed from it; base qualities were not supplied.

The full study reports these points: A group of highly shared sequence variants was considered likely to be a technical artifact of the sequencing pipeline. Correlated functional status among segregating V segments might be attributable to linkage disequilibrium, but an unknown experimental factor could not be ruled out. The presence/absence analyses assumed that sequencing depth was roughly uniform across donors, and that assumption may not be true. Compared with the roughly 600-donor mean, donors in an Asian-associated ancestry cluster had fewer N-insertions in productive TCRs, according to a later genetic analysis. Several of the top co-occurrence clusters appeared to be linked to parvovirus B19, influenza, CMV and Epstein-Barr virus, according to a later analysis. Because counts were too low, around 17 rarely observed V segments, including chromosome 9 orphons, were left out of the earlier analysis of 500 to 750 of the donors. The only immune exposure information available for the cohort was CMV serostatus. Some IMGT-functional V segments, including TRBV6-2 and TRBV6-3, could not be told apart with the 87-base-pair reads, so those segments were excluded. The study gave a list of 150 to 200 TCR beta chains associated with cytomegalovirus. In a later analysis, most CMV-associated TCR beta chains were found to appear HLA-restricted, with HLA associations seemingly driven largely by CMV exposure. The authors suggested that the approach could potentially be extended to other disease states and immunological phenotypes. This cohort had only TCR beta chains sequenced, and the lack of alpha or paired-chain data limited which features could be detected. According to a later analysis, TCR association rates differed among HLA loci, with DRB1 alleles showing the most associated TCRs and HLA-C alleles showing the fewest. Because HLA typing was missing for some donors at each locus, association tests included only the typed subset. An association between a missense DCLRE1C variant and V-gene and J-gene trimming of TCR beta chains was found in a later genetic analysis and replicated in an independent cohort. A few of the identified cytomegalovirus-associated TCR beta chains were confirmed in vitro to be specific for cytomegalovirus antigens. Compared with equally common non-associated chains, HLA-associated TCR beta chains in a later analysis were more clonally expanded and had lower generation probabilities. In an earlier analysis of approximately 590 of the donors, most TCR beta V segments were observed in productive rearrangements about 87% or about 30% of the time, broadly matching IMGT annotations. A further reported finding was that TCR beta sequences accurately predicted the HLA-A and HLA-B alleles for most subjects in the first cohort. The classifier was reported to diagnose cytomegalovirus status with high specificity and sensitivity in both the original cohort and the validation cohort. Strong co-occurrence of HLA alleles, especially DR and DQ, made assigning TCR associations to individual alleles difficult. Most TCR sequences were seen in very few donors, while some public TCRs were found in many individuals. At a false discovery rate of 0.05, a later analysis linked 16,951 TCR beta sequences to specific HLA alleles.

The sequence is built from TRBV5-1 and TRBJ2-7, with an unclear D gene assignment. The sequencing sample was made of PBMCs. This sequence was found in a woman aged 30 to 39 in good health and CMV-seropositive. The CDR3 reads CASSLGHTSSYEQYF. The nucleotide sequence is TGCGCCAGCAGCTTGGGTCACACAAGCTCCTACGAGCAGTACTTC.